This T cell receptor beta chain appears in the sequencing data of a study of cytomegalovirus exposure and HLA in healthy donors. The study's findings and limits: Investigators reported 164 TCR beta chains as tied to cytomegalovirus. The productive fraction for most TCR beta V segments was about 90% or about 30% in an earlier analysis. HLA alleles were associated with fewer than 20,000 TCR beta sequences in a later analysis at 0.05 false discovery rate. Sequence variants that were highly shared formed a cluster that was likely a sequencing artifact.

Details on this clone: Its matching antigen is unknown.

The primer mix had 60 Vbeta and 13 Jbeta primers. The protocol was immunoSEQ multiplex PCR, while the TCRdb copy is restricted to in-frame clones and leaves out a portion. This sample carries about 130,000 clones, around three quarters of them seen once, and the ten largest clones take more than 2.5%. The V end lost 3 bases, the J end lost 4 bases, and 18 bases lay between the germline ends. CDR1 is LGHNA, CDR2 YSLEER, per germline. CDR3 length equals 16 residues. The gene calls are TRBV4-3 and TRBJ1-2, with D possibly TRBD1 on 5 matching bases. The specimen sequenced was PBMCs. The sequence was collected from a male donor in good health and CMV-seronegative. CDR3 protein: CASSHPRDGGRYGYTF. The CDR3, as DNA: TGCGCCAGCAGCCACCCCCGAGACGGGGGTCGCTATGGCTACACCTTC.